This TCR beta chain emerged from a study of T-cell reconstitution after alpha-beta-depleted transplantation in children. This clonotype was detected only a few times. Its antigen is undetermined. The germline V gene has CDR1 SGDLS and CDR2 YYNGEE. The V end was cut by 2 bases, the J end by 2 bases, with 11 bases between. The CDR3 loop spans 15 amino acids. Preparation of the TCRbeta library was carried out with unique molecular identifiers. Using its own MiXCR run on the PCR reads, TCRdb lists one record per CDR3 protein. The sample yields approximately 400,000 distinct CDR3 sequences, 15% to 20% seen once. Regarding the study as a whole: Surviving recipient T cells and thymic progenitors underlay high day-60 TCRbeta diversity in some patients. Approximately two months post-transplant, alpha-beta T cells reportedly originated from several hundred expanded graft clones.

The specimen was PBMCs, mostly from graft donor cells, collected 360 days after TCRalphabeta/CD19-depleted stem cell transplant. This clonotype originated in a boy younger than two who had a stem cell transplant for Wiskott-Aldrich syndrome, so the T cells may come from the graft donor. The rearrangement uses TRBV9 and TRBJ2-1; D possibly corresponds to TRBD2 (6 bases). CDR3 amino acids: CASSVGGRTYNEQFF. The CDR3 DNA follows: TGTGCCAGCAGCGTCGGAGGGAGGACCTACAATGAGCAGTTCTTC.